These T cell receptor beta chains were read from a single sample in a study of T cell repertoires in cytomegalovirus infection. TCRdb analysed the reads with MiXCR anew, one entry per CDR3 protein. Here the sample spans 310,000 or so distinct CDR3 sequences, roughly 25% being singletons. Their target antigens are unknown. The sample here was cultured PBMCs, taken from culture after CMV antigen stimulation. These receptors were taken from a human donor in good health (CMV status not recorded). Some clones in this sample may be carry-over from other donors' samples. Each CDR3 is given without its conserved first and last residue. Each record gives: V gene, J gene, D gene, CDR3 protein. D genes are given only for firm matches.

v_gene: TRBV9; j_gene: TRBJ1-2; d_gene: NA; CDR3aa: ASSWGVNYGYT
v_gene: TRBV29-1; j_gene: TRBJ1-1; d_gene: TRBD1; CDR3aa: SGRQGSGAF
v_gene: TRBV5-1; j_gene: TRBJ2-3; d_gene: NA; CDR3aa: ASYAGFTDTQY
v_gene: TRBV15; j_gene: TRBJ2-1; d_gene: NA; CDR3aa: ATSSVLSVPYNEQF
v_gene: TRBV27; j_gene: TRBJ2-7; d_gene: TRBD1; CDR3aa: ASRTGYEQY
v_gene: TRBV7-2; j_gene: TRBJ2-1; d_gene: TRBD2; CDR3aa: ASSLSGARYNEQF
v_gene: TRBV20-1; j_gene: TRBJ1-1; d_gene: TRBD1; CDR3aa: SAYQQGLQVTEAF
v_gene: TRBV10-3; j_gene: TRBJ1-6; d_gene: NA; CDR3aa: AMRRDTNSPLH
v_gene: TRBV27; j_gene: TRBJ2-5; d_gene: TRBD2; CDR3aa: ASSFLAEGETQY
v_gene: TRBV10-3; j_gene: TRBJ2-5; d_gene: NA; CDR3aa: AISEFLRAVMEETQY
v_gene: TRBV12-3/TRBV12-4; j_gene: TRBJ1-6; d_gene: TRBD1; CDR3aa: ASSLEQGVLRAPLH
v_gene: TRBV4-1; j_gene: TRBJ2-6; d_gene: NA; CDR3aa: ASSQDRDRANVLT
v_gene: TRBV11-2; j_gene: TRBJ2-1; d_gene: NA; CDR3aa: ASSSPGAGLGEQF
v_gene: TRBV5-1; j_gene: TRBJ2-1; d_gene: TRBD1; CDR3aa: ASSSPIRDRGSYNEQF
v_gene: TRBV12-3/TRBV12-4; j_gene: TRBJ1-6; d_gene: NA; CDR3aa: ASSPPTGNSPLH
v_gene: TRBV5-5; j_gene: TRBJ2-1; d_gene: TRBD2; CDR3aa: ASSLDPSGRVYEQF
v_gene: TRBV7-6; j_gene: TRBJ2-1; d_gene: NA; CDR3aa: ASSLRTVPPYNEQF
v_gene: TRBV7-8; j_gene: TRBJ1-2; d_gene: NA; CDR3aa: ASSLGQNTLIYGYT
v_gene: TRBV28; j_gene: TRBJ1-1; d_gene: NA; CDR3aa: ATLSGQRRTEAF
v_gene: TRBV18; j_gene: TRBJ1-4; d_gene: NA; CDR3aa: ASSPRDGSNEKLF
v_gene: TRBV27; j_gene: TRBJ1-2; d_gene: NA; CDR3aa: ASSLNRYYGYT
v_gene: TRBV7-7; j_gene: TRBJ2-3; d_gene: TRBD2; CDR3aa: ASSLVAGDTQY
v_gene: TRBV27; j_gene: TRBJ1-4; d_gene: TRBD1; CDR3aa: ASSPRTGGGEKLF
v_gene: TRBV19; j_gene: TRBJ1-1; d_gene: NA; CDR3aa: ASSMGRTLRWYTEAF
v_gene: TRBV28; j_gene: TRBJ2-3; d_gene: TRBD2; CDR3aa: ATWKAGEETDTQY
v_gene: TRBV28; j_gene: TRBJ2-4; d_gene: TRBD2; CDR3aa: ASIPRTSLNVLAKNIQY
v_gene: TRBV12-3/TRBV12-4; j_gene: TRBJ1-5; d_gene: NA; CDR3aa: ASSLGMGNQPQH
v_gene: TRBV10-3; j_gene: TRBJ2-1; d_gene: TRBD2; CDR3aa: AIPPGLAGGYRF
v_gene: TRBV19; j_gene: TRBJ2-7; d_gene: NA; CDR3aa: ASSITYSYEQY
v_gene: TRBV6-5; j_gene: TRBJ2-6; d_gene: NA; CDR3aa: ASSPPGRISGANVLT
v_gene: TRBV20-1; j_gene: TRBJ1-6; d_gene: NA; CDR3aa: SAIKTGGRSYNSPLH
v_gene: TRBV7-9; j_gene: TRBJ2-1; d_gene: NA; CDR3aa: ASSAAVGYNEQF
v_gene: TRBV7-3; j_gene: TRBJ2-1; d_gene: TRBD2; CDR3aa: ASSLTLGLVGASRNEQF
v_gene: TRBV28; j_gene: TRBJ2-1; d_gene: TRBD2; CDR3aa: ASSSQGVAGGSYNEQF
v_gene: TRBV5-1; j_gene: TRBJ2-5; d_gene: NA; CDR3aa: ASSLGQGLETQY
v_gene: TRBV7-2; j_gene: TRBJ1-5; d_gene: NA; CDR3aa: ASSLGKAGANQPQH
v_gene: TRBV28; j_gene: TRBJ2-1; d_gene: NA; CDR3aa: ASSSLGKEQF
v_gene: TRBV30; j_gene: TRBJ1-1; d_gene: NA; CDR3aa: AWSVPHEAF
v_gene: TRBV12-3/TRBV12-4; j_gene: TRBJ2-2; d_gene: NA; CDR3aa: ASIVRGGQNTGELF